One and the same sample provided the 12 T cell receptor beta chains below, sequenced in a study of blood T cell repertoires in COVID-19. Repertoires were generated with immunoSEQ multiplex PCR, while TCRdb's copy carries only in-frame clones and drops some. The repertoire has 150,000 to 200,000 clones, approximately 85% of them found once; the top ten carry roughly 11%. Sequences were obtained from peripheral blood. The origin of the receptors is a man aged 55-75 years with active or convalescent COVID-19.

CDR3 DNA: TGTGCCATCAGTGCATCGACGGGAGGGAAAACCGGGGAGCTGTTTTTT. This translates into CAISASTGGKTGELFF. The J gene is TRBJ2-2, the V gene TRBV10-3, with 8 bases aligning to TRBD2. V gave up 4 bases and J gave up 5 bases; unmatched junction bases: 9. Germline assignment: CDR1 ENHRY and CDR2 SYGVKD. The CDR3 extends over 16 amino acids.

V gene TRBV10-3 combines with J gene TRBJ2-3; 9 nucleotides match TRBD2. Per the germline V gene, CDR1 is ENHRY and CDR2 is SYGVKD. The CDR3 sequence is 14 residues long. V lost 6 bases and J lost 2; bases outside the gene matches: 3. In DNA, the CDR3 is TGTGCCATCAGAAGCGGGGGGATCACAGATACGCAGTATTTT. Translation: CAIRSGGITDTQYF.

The CDR3 DNA reads TGTGCCAGCTCACCGAGCGGACCCAACACCGGGGAGCTGTTTTTT. Amino acid sequence: CASSPSGPNTGELFF. This rearrangement joins TRBV18 to TRBJ2-2, with D possibly matching TRBD2 (5 bases). Germline lookup yields CDR1 KGHSH and CDR2 LQKENI. V was shortened by 3 bases and J by 2 bases, with 10 bases between the two germline ends. The CDR3 length is 15 residues.

The V gene is TRBV7-2, the J gene TRBJ2-5, with 10 bases matching TRBD2. There are 15 residues in the CDR3. Germline V lookup: CDR1 SGHTA, CDR2 FQGNSA. J lost 2 bases, V lost 4 bases, and 4 bases had no gene match. The CDR3 loop reads CASSYPLAGQETQYF. The CDR3 DNA follows: TGTGCCAGCAGCTACCCACTAGCGGGACAAGAGACCCAGTACTTC.

This sequence joins TRBV7-9 and TRBJ2-5, with 9 bases identical to TRBD2. Germline CDR1 is SEHNR and CDR2 is FQNEAQ (reference sequence). The CDR3 runs 16 residues. The V gene end was trimmed by 5 bases and the J gene end by 3 bases; junction bases not matched to a gene: 10. For the CDR3, the DNA is TGTGCCAGCAGCCCCCCCGTTGCTAGCGGGAAAGAGACCCAGTACTTC. It is translated as CASSPPVASGKETQYF.

This clone was observed once. V usage is TRBV7-2 and J usage is TRBJ1-4; 7 positions match TRBD1. V lost 4 bases and J lost 4; bases outside the gene matches: 9. This CDR3 comprises 16 residues. Germline V lookup: CDR1 SGHTA, CDR2 FQGNSA. The CDR3 DNA reads as TGTGCCAGCAGCTCCAGAGGTCCAGGGGGTAATGAAAAACTGTTTTTT. This translates into CASSSRGPGGNEKLFF.

V is TRBV4-1 and J is TRBJ1-2; D ambiguous. Germline V CDR1 and CDR2: MGHRA, YSYEKL. This CDR3 is built from 15 residues. Trimming took 4 bases from V and 4 from J, leaving 16 bases between them. The CDR3 reads CASSLEGSLFYGYTF. CDR3 nucleotide sequence: TGCGCCAGCAGCCTTGAGGGCTCATTGTTCTATGGCTACACCTTC.

The chain couples TRBV6-5 to TRBJ2-1; 8 nucleotides agree with TRBD1. CDR1 MNHEY and CDR2 SVGAGI come from the germline V gene. Losses at the gene ends were 10 bases for V and 1 base for J; bases not matched to a gene: 3. This CDR3 comprises 13 residues. CDR3 sequence: CATDRGSYNEQFF. The CDR3 DNA reads TGTGCCACCGACAGGGGATCCTACAATGAGCAGTTCTTC.

The V gene is TRBV3-1 (or the pseudogene TRBV3-2), the J gene TRBJ1-1, with 10 bases identical to TRBD1. CDR1 is LGHDT and CDR2 is YNNKEL in the germline V gene (reference sequence). Germline trimming cut 3 bases from V and 7 bases from J; bases unmatched to any gene: 8. The CDR3 extends over 15 amino acids. The CDR3 bases are TGTGCCAGCAGCCATCGGACAGGGGGTATAGGTGAAGCTTTCTTT. This codes for CASSHRTGGIGEAFF.

The chain carries TRBV5-6 and TRBJ1-6; 7 positions agree with TRBD1. The CDR3 loop spans 15 amino acids. The germline CDR1 and CDR2 sequences are SGHDT and YYEEEE. The V segment lost 3 bases and the J segment 10 bases; nucleotides outside the gene matches: 10. The CDR3 DNA follows: TGTGCCAGCAGCTCCCAACAGGGGCTGGGGTCACCCCTCCACTTT. This sequence encodes CASSSQQGLGSPLHF.

V usage is TRBV6-5 and J usage is TRBJ1-1; the D is unclear. Germline CDR1 reads MNHEY; CDR2 reads SVGAGI. CDR3 length: 14 amino acids. Trimming shortened V by 0 bases and J by 11 bases, and 16 bases separated the two germline ends. This CDR3 reads CASSYSSTRPEAFF. The CDR3 DNA is TGTGCCAGCAGTTACTCGAGTACAAGACCGGAGGCTTTCTTT.

V usage is TRBV4-1 and J usage is TRBJ2-3; possible D gene TRBD2, 6 bases. CDR1 and CDR2 from the germline V gene are MGHRA and YSYEKL. This CDR3 has 14 residues. V was trimmed by 4 bases and J by 0 bases, leaving 8 bases between them. CDR3 bases: TGCGCCAGCAGCCGCGGGACTAGCACAGATACGCAGTATTTT. Amino acids: CASSRGTSTDTQYF.